Each of the 32 T cell receptor beta chains below was sequenced from the same sample in a study of T cell responses to AZD1222 COVID-19 vaccine. Libraries were prepared by immunoSEQ multiplex PCR; TCRdb keeps only in-frame clonotypes and omits some of them. This table has around 67,000 clones, under 90% appearing once. Here the sequenced sample was peripheral blood, taken on day 0 of AZD1222 vaccination. The receptors were gathered from an adult in good health.

The chain is built from TRBV28 and TRBJ2-1; 11 bases match TRBD1. CDR3 length: 13 residues. In germline, CDR1 is MDHEN, CDR2 SYDVKM. V gave up 5 bases and J gave up 7 bases; unmatched junction bases: 1. The CDR3 here is CASSGQGANEQFF. In DNA, the CDR3 is TGTGCCAGCAGTGGACAGGGGGCGAATGAGCAGTTCTTC.

Remarks on this clone: The same CDR3 is also encoded by other DNA sequences in this sample. The V and J genes are TRBV6-5 and TRBJ2-7, with 7 bases fitting TRBD1. Germline CDR1 reads MNHEY; CDR2 reads SVGAGI. V lost 8 bases to trimming and J lost 0 bases; unmatched junction nucleotides: 4. The length of the CDR3 is 13 residues. The DNA of the CDR3 is TGTGCCAGCGGAAGGGGGCACTCCTACGAGCAGTACTTC. As protein: CASGRGHSYEQYF.

This clone has only a few counts. The genes are TRBV13 and TRBJ2-1; D is perhaps TRBD1 (6 bases). The V end lost 6 bases, the J end lost 4 bases, and 16 bases lay between the germline ends. The CDR3 sequence is 15 residues long. Germline V gene lookup returns CDR1 PRHDT and CDR2 FYEKMQ (reference sequence). The CDR3 DNA reads as TGTGCCAGCAGTGTAAGGCAGGGGCAGTACAATGAGCAGTTCTTC. Its protein product is CASSVRQGQYNEQFF.

The rearrangement joins TRBV28 to TRBJ1-4; 7 bases are a match to TRBD1. The CDR3 is made up of 16 amino acids. Unmatched junction bases numbered 11, after V lost 6 bases and J lost 4 bases. CDR1 and CDR2 (germline): MDHEN, SYDVKM. CDR3 DNA: TGTGCCAGCAGGCTCAGAGCAGGGGGAATTAATGAAAAACTGTTTTTT. Encoded protein: CASRLRAGGINEKLFF.

The chain recombines TRBV7-9 with TRBJ1-5, with 9 bases that match TRBD1. In germline, CDR1 is SEHNR, CDR2 FQNEAQ (reference sequence). The CDR3 covers 15 residues. V lost 4 bases to trimming and J lost 5 bases; unmatched junction nucleotides: 6. CDR3 residues: CASSSSTGGDQPQHF. The CDR3 DNA is TGTGCCAGCAGCTCCTCGACAGGGGGGGATCAGCCCCAGCATTTT.

The chain has TRBV10-3 and TRBJ2-7, with TRBD2 matching 7 bases. In germline, CDR1 is ENHRY, CDR2 SYGVKD. This CDR3 has 11 residues. V was pared by 10 bases and J by 0 bases, with 0 bases of the junction left unmatched. The DNA for the CDR3 is TGTGCCACTAGCGGCTCCTACGAGCAGTACTTC. Amino acid sequence: CATSGSYEQYF.

The rearrangement joins TRBV5-1 to TRBJ2-7; 8 nucleotides match TRBD2. Unmatched junction bases numbered 17, after V lost 4 bases and J lost 5 bases. Germline V lookup: CDR1 SGHRS, CDR2 YFSETQ. The length of the CDR3 is 17 residues. CDR3 in DNA: TGCGCCAGCAGCCTTCAAAGCGGGAGTGCTTACCAAAACGAGCAGTACTTC. It yields the protein CASSLQSGSAYQNEQYF.

The CDR3 DNA is TGTGCCAGTAGTATTGGCTCTGGAAACACCATATATTTT. Translating gives CASSIGSGNTIYF. V is TRBV19 and J is TRBJ1-3; unclear D gene. Germline values: CDR1 LNHDA, CDR2 SQIVND (reference sequence). V lost 3 bases, J lost 0 bases, and 3 bases lay in between. The CDR3 has 13 amino acids.

This chain connects TRBV27 to TRBJ1-5; D perhaps matches TRBD1 (6 bases). The CDR3 spans 16 residues. Germline V gene data show CDR1 as MNHEY and CDR2 as SMNVEV (reference sequence). Between the trimmed V and J ends, which lost 5 bases and 5 bases, there was a span of 19 bases. The CDR3 coding sequence is TGTGCCAGCAGTAGGGACATGACGGGAAGAGATCAGCCCCAGCATTTT. This translates into CASSRDMTGRDQPQHF.

The chain is built from TRBV28 and TRBJ1-2, with D unresolved. The germline V gene encodes CDR1 MDHEN and CDR2 SYDVKM. The CDR3 has 13 residues. Trimming pared 3 bases from V and 2 bases from J, leaving 7 bases between. In DNA, the CDR3 is TGTGCCAGCAGTTTGCACAGCAACTATGGCTACACCTTC. Its protein product is CASSLHSNYGYTF.

The CDR3: CASSPGSTNSPLHF. As DNA, the CDR3 is TGTGCCAGCAGTCCAGGGAGTACGAATTCACCCCTCCACTTT. This chain joins TRBV7-8 and TRBJ1-6; weak D call: TRBD1 (5 bases). Germline-derived CDR1 and CDR2 are SGHVS and FQNEAQ. The CDR3 sequence is 14 residues long. Trimming pared 6 bases from V and 7 bases from J, leaving 13 bases between.

This clone is large by share. The chain couples TRBV7-9 to TRBJ1-3; 7 nucleotides align to TRBD1. Germline CDR1 is SEHNR and CDR2 is FQNEAQ (reference sequence). With V trimmed by 4 bases and J by 4 bases, 10 bases remained unmatched. There are 16 residues in the CDR3. The CDR3 DNA reads as TGTGCCAGCAGCTCCGAGACAGGGATGCAGGGAAACACCATATATTTT. Translating it yields CASSSETGMQGNTIYF. Full variable domain (remainder filled in from reference TRBV7-9 and TRBJ1-3): DTGVSQNPRHKITKRGQNVTFRCDPISEHNRLYWYRQTLGQGPEFLTYFQNEAQLEKSRLLSDRFSAERPKGSFSTLEIQRTEQGDSAMYLCASSSETGMQGNTIYFGEGSWLTVV.

The chain carries TRBV7-3 and TRBJ2-5; 7 positions match TRBD1. J was trimmed by 5 bases and V by 5 bases; bases with no gene match: 2. The CDR3 loop spans 12 amino acids. Germline CDR1 is SGHTA and CDR2 is FQGTGA. The CDR3 nucleotides are TGTGCCAGCAGCCAGACAGGGGAGACCCAGTACTTC. It is translated as CASSQTGETQYF.

This clone has a handful of counts. The V call is TRBV3-1 (or the pseudogene TRBV3-2), the J call TRBJ1-1; TRBD1 is a possible D gene (6 bases). V was clipped by 6 bases and J by 10 bases, with 21 bases between them. This CDR3 has 14 residues. CDR1 and CDR2 from the germline V gene are LGHDT and YNNKEL (reference sequence). This CDR3 reads CASSPQRGGSGAFF. CDR3 in DNA: TGTGCCAGCAGTCCCCAAAGGGGGGGGTCTGGAGCTTTCTTT.

The chain uses TRBV18 and TRBJ1-3; no definite D call. Germline values: CDR1 KGHSH, CDR2 LQKENI. Trimming cost V 3 bases and J 0 bases, with 15 bases left between them. The CDR3 totals 17 residues. In DNA, the CDR3 is TGTGCCAGCTCACCGGCAATTTTTCGGAGCTCTGGAAACACCATATATTTT. Its protein product is CASSPAIFRSSGNTIYF.

J is TRBJ1-2 and V is TRBV4-1; D is unclear. Germline V gives CDR1 MGHRA, CDR2 YSYEKL. The CDR3 length is 13 residues. V was clipped by 0 bases and J by 4 bases, with 6 bases between them. CDR3 in amino acids: CASSQDSLYGYTF. In nucleotides, the CDR3 is TGCGCCAGCAGCCAAGACAGCCTCTATGGCTACACCTTC.

The V call is TRBV7-2, the J call TRBJ2-1, with a weak D call TRBD1 (7 bases). Germline CDR1 is SGHTA and CDR2 is FQGNSA. The V gene lost 1 base and the J gene lost 7 bases, with 17 bases spanning the gap. The CDR3 has 16 amino acids. For the CDR3, the DNA is TGTGCCAGCAGCTTAGGTCTGGCGCGGGGACAGAATGAGCAGTTCTTC. Its translation: CASSLGLARGQNEQFF.

V is TRBV6-4 and J is TRBJ2-1, with 11 bases lining up with TRBD2. Trimming removed 3 bases from V and 6 bases from J; junction bases left unmatched: 4. In germline, CDR1 is MRHNA, CDR2 SNTAGT. The CDR3 length is 15 residues. In nucleotides, the CDR3 is TGTGCCAGCAGTGAGGTACTAGCGGGAGTCAATGAGCAGTTCTTC. Amino acids: CASSEVLAGVNEQFF.

V is TRBV9 and J is TRBJ2-7; D is perhaps TRBD2 (6 bases). V lost 0 bases to trimming and J lost 2 bases, with 15 bases between them. The CDR3 is made up of 16 amino acids. The germline gives CDR1 SGDLS, CDR2 YYNGEE. The CDR3 DNA sequence: TGTGCCAGCAGCGTAGGGCAGTCGAGGAGGGCCTACGAGCAGTACTTC. Protein sequence: CASSVGQSRRAYEQYF.

The CDR3 DNA is TGTGCCAGCAGCCGAACGGGAGTTCTCTACAATGAGCAGTTCTTC. This encodes CASSRTGVLYNEQFF. The genes are TRBV3-1 (or the pseudogene TRBV3-2) and TRBJ2-1, with D tentatively TRBD2 (6 bases). CDR1 LGHDT and CDR2 YNNKEL come from the germline V gene (reference sequence). The CDR3 is 15 amino acids. Trimming shortened V by 4 bases and J by 3 bases, and 13 bases separated the two germline ends.

The CDR3 sequence is CASSLEAGGYEQYF. For the CDR3, the DNA is TGTGCCAGCAGCTTAGAGGCAGGGGGCTACGAGCAGTACTTC. The J gene is TRBJ2-7, the V gene TRBV7-2; 7 nucleotides align to TRBD1. V lost 1 base and J lost 3; bases outside the gene matches: 3. The CDR3 sequence is 14 residues long. Germline V gene data show CDR1 as SGHTA and CDR2 as FQGNSA. The full variable domain, with the rest looked up from reference TRBV7-2 and TRBJ2-7, is GAGVSQSPSNKVTEKGKDVELRCDPISGHTALYWYRQSLGQGLEFLIYFQGNSAPDKSGLPSDRFSAERTGGSVSTLTIQRTQQEDSAVYLCASSLEAGGYEQYFGPGTRLTVT.

This clone appeared a single time. The chain carries TRBV18 and TRBJ2-5; D may be TRBD1 (6 bases). V lost 3 bases, J lost 5 bases, and 16 bases lay in between. This CDR3 region has 15 residues. From germline, CDR1 is KGHSH and CDR2 LQKENI. Here the CDR3 reads CASSPQQGVGETQYF. The CDR3 DNA is TGTGCCAGCTCACCTCAACAGGGCGTCGGGGAGACCCAGTACTTC. Combining the CDR3 with reference TRBV18 and TRBJ2-5 gives the whole variable domain NAGVMQNPRHLVRRRGQEARLRCSPMKGHSHVYWYRQLPEEGLKFMVYLQKENIIDESGMPKERFSAEFPKEGPSILRIQQVVRGDSAAYFCASSPQQGVGETQYFGPGTRLLVL.

This clone was counted once. V usage is TRBV4-2 and J usage is TRBJ1-3; the D gene is possibly TRBD1 (5 bases). The germline gives CDR1 LGHNA, CDR2 YNFKEQ. The CDR3 has 17 residues. V gave up 1 base and J gave up 2 bases, with 15 bases separating them. CDR3 region: CASSQGFRGGPGNTIYF. The CDR3 nucleotides are TGTGCCAGCAGCCAAGGCTTTCGGGGGGGACCTGGAAACACCATATATTTT.

V is TRBV24-1 and J is TRBJ2-7; D possibly matches TRBD1 or TRBD2 (5 bases each). From germline, CDR1 is KGHDR and CDR2 SFDVKD. With 5 bases removed from V and 6 bases from J, the gap between germline ends came to 10 bases. This CDR3 has 12 amino acids. The CDR3 protein is CATSVRGGEQYF. The CDR3 region has the DNA TGTGCCACCAGTGTACGGGGCGGCGAGCAGTACTTC.

This chain links TRBV15 with TRBJ1-4, with 9 nucleotides matching TRBD1. Germline V gives CDR1 LNHNV, CDR2 YYDKDF (reference sequence). V lost 6 bases to trimming and J lost 8 bases; unmatched junction nucleotides: 10. The CDR3 contains 15 residues. The CDR3 DNA follows: TGTGCCACCAGTAAAGGACAGGGGCTGCGGGAAAAACTGTTTTTT. Its protein product is CATSKGQGLREKLFF.

CDR3 residues: CATSRGTGASTDTQYF. The CDR3, as DNA: TGTGCCACCAGCAGAGGGACAGGGGCGAGCACAGATACGCAGTATTTT. The gene calls are TRBV15 and TRBJ2-3, with TRBD1 identical over 9 bases. The J segment lost 0 bases and the V segment lost 1 base, leaving 2 bases of the junction unmatched. The CDR3 has 16 amino acids. Germline V CDR1 and CDR2: LNHNV, YYDKDF (reference sequence).

The chain uses TRBV7-2 and TRBJ1-5; perhaps TRBD1 as D (5 bases). Germline V gene data show CDR1 as SGHTA and CDR2 as FQGNSA. Trimming shortened V by 4 bases and J by 9 bases, and 7 bases separated the two germline ends. The CDR3 is 11 amino acids. The CDR3 DNA follows: TGTGCCAGCAGCTCGGGGGGGCCCCAGCATTTT. It encodes CASSSGGPQHF.

The J gene is TRBJ2-1, the V gene TRBV6-1; the D is unclear. The V end was cut by 1 base, the J end by 10 bases, with 17 bases between. Germline V gene lookup returns CDR1 MNHNS and CDR2 SASEGT. CDR3 length: 15 amino acids. The CDR3 is CASSEGLEPEREQFF. CDR3 sequence (DNA): TGTGCCAGCAGTGAAGGACTCGAACCGGAGAGGGAGCAGTTCTTC.

The chain combines TRBV10-1 with TRBJ2-1, with TRBD2 matching 11 bases. CDR1 and CDR2 (germline): WNHNN, SYGVQD (reference sequence). The length of the CDR3 is 16 residues. Unmatched junction bases numbered 2, after V lost 4 bases and J lost 0 bases. CDR3 bases: TGCGCCAGCAGTGGAACTAGCGGGAGCTCCTACAATGAGCAGTTCTTC. Its protein is CASSGTSGSSYNEQFF.

This clone has just a few counts. The chain recombines TRBV5-4 with TRBJ1-2; 8 nucleotides agree with TRBD1. J was trimmed by 1 base and V by 3 bases; bases with no gene match: 2. The CDR3 is made up of 14 amino acids. The V gene's germline CDR1 is SGHNT and CDR2 YYREEE (reference sequence). The CDR3 bases are TGTGCCAGCAGCTGGGACAGGATTAACTATGGCTACACCTTC. Its translation is CASSWDRINYGYTF.

The CDR3 here is CASSFLRGLLGTQYF. In nucleotides, the CDR3 is TGTGCCAGCAGTTTTCTCCGGGGCCTCCTAGGAACGCAGTATTTT. The rearrangement links TRBV28 to TRBJ2-3; D tentatively fits TRBD1 or TRBD2 (5 bases each). Germline CDR1 is MDHEN and CDR2 is SYDVKM. V lost 3 bases to trimming and J lost 9 bases, with 19 bases between them. The CDR3 has 15 amino acids.

V usage is TRBV6-6 and J usage is TRBJ2-7; the D gene is possibly TRBD2 (6 bases). Germline-derived CDR1 and CDR2 are MNHNY and SVGAGI (reference sequence). Trimming removed 5 bases at V and 0 bases at J, with 20 bases between. The CDR3 contains 17 residues. The CDR3 nucleotides read TGTGCCAGCAGTCCACGGTTGGGGGGTGCTAGCTCCTACGAGCAGTACTTC. Amino acids: CASSPRLGGASSYEQYF.